Below, 13 T cell receptor beta chains from the same sample are listed, as sequenced in a study of low-dose radiotherapy and immunotherapy resistance in tumors (dated by TCRdb to between 2020 and 2023). Read against the paper, the sample's time point label means: after trial treatment. Sample treatment or condition, as interpreted from the label and publication: LDRT plus nivolumab, ipilimumab, low-dose cyclophosphamide and aspirin (RACIN trial). The instrument given in TCRdb is Illumina HiSeq 2500. To make first-strand cDNA, Superscript III was used along with a set of TRAV- and TRBV-specific primers so that both the TCRalpha and TCRbeta chains were covered. TCRs were amplified for around 20 PCR cycles with Phusion, using a constant-region primer paired with the adapter attached to the V primers. TCRdb reanalyzed the raw reads on its own, using fastp at Q25 for trimming and MiXCR for clone calling, and kept in-frame beta chains. All rows with the same CDR3 protein become a single entry with the most common DNA and genes. This sample holds 95,000 to 100,000 distinct CDR3 sequences; under 25% were observed only once. The ten biggest clones cover approximately 4% of the sample.

The sample consisted of PBMCs, taken after low-dose radiotherapy plus immunotherapy. The origin of the receptors is a male donor with prostate cancer.

This clonotype has at least ten counts. The genes are TRBV18 and TRBJ2-3; D ambiguous. CDR3 length equals 16 residues. Trimming removed 2 bases at V and 2 bases at J, with 14 bases between. The V gene's germline CDR1 is KGHSH and CDR2 LQKENI. Here the CDR3 DNA reads TGTGCCAGCTCACCATTGGCCGGAGAATCCACAGATACGCAGTATTTT. It specifies CASSPLAGESTDTQYF.

This clonotype was seen a handful of times. This sequence joins TRBV3-1 and TRBJ2-1; possible D gene TRBD2, 5 bases. The CDR3 loop spans 17 amino acids. With 0 bases removed from V and 0 bases from J, the gap between germline ends came to 12 bases. Germline values: CDR1 LGHDT, CDR2 YNNKEL (reference sequence). The CDR3 here is CASSQEVGLASYNEQFF. The CDR3 DNA is TGTGCCAGCAGCCAAGAGGTCGGACTCGCCTCCTACAATGAGCAGTTCTTC.

This clonotype was seen a few times. The rearrangement joins TRBV7-8 to TRBJ2-2; 9 bases map to TRBD2. V was clipped by 0 bases and J by 2 bases; unmatched bases: 4. This CDR3 is 17 amino acids long. Germline V gene sequence: CDR1 SGHVS, CDR2 FQNEAQ. As DNA, the CDR3 is TGTGCCAGCAGCTTAGCTAGCGGGGGCCCTAACACCGGGGAGCTGTTTTTT. Protein sequence: CASSLASGGPNTGELFF. Variable domain in full (rest from reference TRBV7-8 and TRBJ2-2): GAGVSQSPRYKVAKRGQDVALRCDPISGHVSLFWYQQALGQGPEFLTYFQNEAQLDKSGLPSDRFFAERPEGSVSTLKIQRTQQEDSAVYLCASSLASGGPNTGELFFGEGSRLTVL.

This clonotype occurred many times. The CDR3 DNA reads as TGCGCCAGCAGCTTGGACAGCGACTATGGCTACACCTTC. Amino acid sequence: CASSLDSDYGYTF. The chain couples TRBV5-1 to TRBJ1-2; no firm D call. CDR1 is SGHRS, CDR2 YFSETQ, per germline. CDR3 length: 13 amino acids. Between the trimmed V and J ends, which lost 0 bases and 3 bases, there was a span of 6 bases.

Ten or more counts support this clonotype. The chain employs TRBV20-1 and TRBJ1-5; D unresolved. CDR3 length: 14 residues. Germline lookup yields CDR1 DFQATT and CDR2 SNEGSKA (reference sequence). V was pared by 0 bases and J by 2 bases, with 8 bases between. CDR3 nucleotides: TGCAGTGCTAGAGAGGGTACGGGCAATCAGCCCCAGCATTTT. It yields the protein CSAREGTGNQPQHF.

This chain uses TRBV2 with TRBJ1-1; 8 nucleotides agree with TRBD1. From germline, CDR1 is SNHLY and CDR2 FYNNEI. With 5 bases clipped from V and 4 bases from J, the junction kept 6 bases outside the gene matches. CDR3 length equals 14 residues. The CDR3 loop is CASSLEDRVTEAFF. The CDR3 DNA reads as TGTGCCAGCAGTTTGGAGGACAGGGTCACTGAAGCTTTCTTT.

V usage is TRBV5-1 and J usage is TRBJ2-7; 8 bases are a match to TRBD2. CDR1 SGHRS and CDR2 YFSETQ come from the germline V gene. The CDR3 contains 16 residues. V was clipped by 4 bases and J by 0 bases; unmatched bases: 9. Written as DNA, the CDR3 is TGCGCCAGCAGCCCTCCGGGGGGGCGCTCCTCCTACGAGCAGTACTTC. Encoded protein: CASSPPGGRSSYEQYF.

In this sample, this clonotype turned up many times. The gene calls are TRBV12-3 or TRBV12-4 and TRBJ2-1; D may match TRBD1 or TRBD2 (6 bases each). Between the trimmed V and J ends, which lost 6 bases and 8 bases, there was a span of 23 bases. The CDR3 has 16 residues. CDR3 loop: CASSPPVGGAKDEQFF. The CDR3 bases are TGTGCCAGCAGCCCTCCGGTGGGGGGCGCGAAAGATGAGCAGTTCTTC.

This clonotype was counted at least ten times. The rearrangement joins TRBV29-1 to TRBJ1-1, with a possible D match to TRBD1 (5 bases). The CDR3 totals 13 residues. With 7 bases removed from V and 3 bases from J, the gap between germline ends came to 15 bases. Looked up from germline, CDR1 is SQVTM and CDR2 is ANQGSEA. CDR3 sequence: CSAPGRVDTEAFF. The CDR3 DNA is TGCAGCGCCCCGGGCAGGGTGGACACTGAAGCTTTCTTT.

This clonotype was picked up many times. The CDR3 spells CSVEAVTRGGTGGYEQYF. CDR3 nucleotide sequence: TGCAGCGTTGAAGCCGTAACTAGGGGGGGGACCGGTGGCTACGAGCAGTACTTC. The V and J genes are TRBV29-1 and TRBJ2-7; a possible D gene is TRBD2 (7 bases). This CDR3 has 18 amino acids. Trimming removed 1 base from V and 3 bases from J, with 25 bases in between. Germline V gene lookup returns CDR1 SQVTM and CDR2 ANQGSEA.

This clonotype was detected ten times or more. The chain is built from TRBV7-2 and TRBJ2-5; 16 bases are shared with TRBD2. The J segment lost 7 bases and the V segment lost 1 base, leaving 9 bases of the junction unmatched. The germline V gene encodes CDR1 SGHTA and CDR2 FQGNSA. The CDR3 covers 18 residues. As DNA, the CDR3 is TGTGCCAGCAGCTTAGGGTCCGGGACTAGCGGGGGGGGGGCGACCCAGTACTTC. As protein: CASSLGSGTSGGGATQYF.

This clonotype appeared many times. The chain carries TRBV6-1 and TRBJ1-1; no definite D call. The CDR3 is made up of 12 amino acids. CDR1 is MNHNS and CDR2 is SASEGT in the germline V gene. The V end was cut by 6 bases, the J end by 3 bases, with 8 bases between. The CDR3, as DNA: TGTGCCAGCAGCGCCGATTACACTGAAGCTTTCTTT. Translation gives CASSADYTEAFF.

The chain has TRBV29-1 and TRBJ1-5; D uncertain. V was shortened by 7 bases and J by 2 bases, with 18 bases between the two germline ends. This CDR3 comprises 15 residues. Germline V CDR1 and CDR2: SQVTM, ANQGSEA. The CDR3 sequence: CSASGVSGGNQPQHF. CDR3 in DNA: TGCAGCGCCAGCGGGGTTTCGGGTGGCAATCAGCCCCAGCATTTT.